This T cell receptor beta chain was identified during a study of cytomegalovirus exposure and HLA in healthy donors. In the case of this clone: The antigen is undetermined.

Primers: 60 Vbeta forward and 13 Jbeta reverse. Generated by immunoSEQ multiplex PCR, the TCRdb table keeps only in-frame clones and is missing some. The repertoire holds under 150,000 clones, with approximately 82% as singletons. Study conclusions and caveats: The study dropped some indistinguishable V segments, TRBV6-2 and TRBV6-3 among them. Reportedly, diagnosis of cytomegalovirus status by the classifier showed high specificity and sensitivity.

Losses at the gene ends were 4 bases for V and 5 bases for J; bases not matched to a gene: 6. CDR3 length: 15 amino acids. Germline CDR1 reads SGHRS; CDR2 reads YFSETQ. The receptor comes from a boy aged 2 to 9 in good health and CMV-seronegative. Sequencing used PBMCs. The rearrangement uses TRBV5-1 and TRBJ2-1; 10 bases fit TRBD1. This CDR3 reads CASSLGDRGHNEQFF. In DNA, the CDR3 is TGCGCCAGCAGCCTAGGGGACAGGGGCCACAATGAGCAGTTCTTC.